Reported below is one TCR beta chain. Original processing methods: Nucleated cell counts were estimated from reference gene primer amplification. Profiling relied on immunoSEQ multiplex PCR, and the TCRdb table lists in-frame clones only, not all of them. Clone size and V and J calls were adopted from that table, with D and trimming inferred from the DNA. Here the sample spans about 320,000 clones, roughly 82% being singletons. The data are from a study of blood T cell repertoires in COVID-19. Study overall: Italy, Spain and the United States were the sources of the convalescent and acute COVID-19 samples. T cells, B-cell-depleted T cells, or PBMCs provided the cDNA or gDNA that served as material.

The CDR3 loop spans 14 amino acids. Trimming took 4 bases from V and 4 from J; bases not matched to a gene: 6. Germline CDR1 reads SGHRS; CDR2 reads YFSETQ. This chain joins TRBV5-1 and TRBJ2-7; 9 nucleotides match TRBD2. The origin of this receptor is a woman aged 45-60 years with acute or convalescent COVID-19. Sample: peripheral blood. Written as DNA, the CDR3 is TGCGCCAGCAGCCACTCTAGCGGGATTTACGAGCAGTACTTC. Its translation: CASSHSSGIYEQYF.